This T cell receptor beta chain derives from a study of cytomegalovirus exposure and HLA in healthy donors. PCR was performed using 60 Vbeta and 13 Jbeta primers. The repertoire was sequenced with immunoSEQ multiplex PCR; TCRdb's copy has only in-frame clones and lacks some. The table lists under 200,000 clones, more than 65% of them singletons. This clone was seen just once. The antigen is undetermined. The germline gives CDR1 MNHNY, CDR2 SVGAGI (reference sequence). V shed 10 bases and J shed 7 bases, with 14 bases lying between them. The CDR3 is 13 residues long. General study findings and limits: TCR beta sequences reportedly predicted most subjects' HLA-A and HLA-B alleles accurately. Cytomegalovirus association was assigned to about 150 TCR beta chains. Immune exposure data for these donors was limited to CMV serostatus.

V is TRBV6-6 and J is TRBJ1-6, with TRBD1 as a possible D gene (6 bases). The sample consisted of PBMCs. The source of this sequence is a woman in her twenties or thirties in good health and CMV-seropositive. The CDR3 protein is CATKQGSNSPLHF. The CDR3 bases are TGTGCCACTAAACAGGGCTCGAATTCACCCCTCCACTTT.